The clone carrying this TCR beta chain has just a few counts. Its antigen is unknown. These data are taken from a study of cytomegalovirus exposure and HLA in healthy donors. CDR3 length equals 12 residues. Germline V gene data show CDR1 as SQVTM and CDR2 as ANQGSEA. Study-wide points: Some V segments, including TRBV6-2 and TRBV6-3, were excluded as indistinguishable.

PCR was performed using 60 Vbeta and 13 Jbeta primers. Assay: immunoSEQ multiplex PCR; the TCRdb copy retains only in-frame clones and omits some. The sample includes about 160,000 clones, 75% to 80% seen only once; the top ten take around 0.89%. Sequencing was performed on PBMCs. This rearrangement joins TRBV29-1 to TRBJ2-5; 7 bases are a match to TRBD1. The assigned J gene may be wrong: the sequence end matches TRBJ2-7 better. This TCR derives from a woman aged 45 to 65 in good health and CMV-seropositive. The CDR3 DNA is TGCAGCGTGCTGACAGGGTCCTACGAGCAGTACTTC. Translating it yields CSVLTGSYEQYF.